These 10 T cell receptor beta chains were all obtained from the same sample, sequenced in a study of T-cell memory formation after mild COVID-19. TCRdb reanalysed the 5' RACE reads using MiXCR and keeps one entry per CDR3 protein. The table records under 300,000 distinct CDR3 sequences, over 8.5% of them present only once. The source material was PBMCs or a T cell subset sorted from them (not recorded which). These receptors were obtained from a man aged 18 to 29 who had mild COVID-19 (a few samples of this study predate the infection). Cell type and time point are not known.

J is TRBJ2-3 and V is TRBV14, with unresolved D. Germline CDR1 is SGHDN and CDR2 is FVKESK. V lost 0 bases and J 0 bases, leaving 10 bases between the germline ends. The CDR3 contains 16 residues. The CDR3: CASSQDWARSTDTQYF. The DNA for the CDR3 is TGTGCCAGCAGCCAAGATTGGGCAAGGAGCACAGATACGCAGTATTTT.

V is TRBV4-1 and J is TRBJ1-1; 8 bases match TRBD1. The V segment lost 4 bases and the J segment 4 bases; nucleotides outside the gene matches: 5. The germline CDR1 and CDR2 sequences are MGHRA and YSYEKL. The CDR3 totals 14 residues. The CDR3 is CASSPRTGPTEAFF. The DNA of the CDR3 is TGCGCCAGCAGCCCCCGGACAGGGCCCACTGAAGCTTTCTTT.

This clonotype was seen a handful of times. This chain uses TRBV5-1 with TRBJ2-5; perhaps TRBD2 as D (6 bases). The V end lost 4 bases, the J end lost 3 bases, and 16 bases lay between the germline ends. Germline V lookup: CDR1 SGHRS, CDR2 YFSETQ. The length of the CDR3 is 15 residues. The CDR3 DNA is TGCGCCAGCAGCCAGATCCCGGGCGGGGAAGAGACCCAGTACTTC. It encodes CASSQIPGGEETQYF.

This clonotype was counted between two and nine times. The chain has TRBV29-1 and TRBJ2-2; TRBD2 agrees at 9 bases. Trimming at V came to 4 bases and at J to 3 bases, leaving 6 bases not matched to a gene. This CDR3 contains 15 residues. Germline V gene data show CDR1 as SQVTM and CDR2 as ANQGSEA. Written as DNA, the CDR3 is TGCAGCGTTGTTAGCGGGGGACGGGACACCGGGGAGCTGTTTTTT. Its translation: CSVVSGGRDTGELFF.

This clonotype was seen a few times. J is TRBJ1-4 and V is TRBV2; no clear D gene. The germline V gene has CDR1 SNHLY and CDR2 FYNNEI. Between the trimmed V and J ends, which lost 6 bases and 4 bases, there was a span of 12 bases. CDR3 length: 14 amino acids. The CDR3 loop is CASRNRVGNEKLFF. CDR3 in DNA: TGTGCCAGCAGAAACCGGGTCGGTAATGAAAAACTGTTTTTT.

Here the CDR3 reads CASSELGENEQYV. DNA for the CDR3: TGTGCCAGCAGTGAATTGGGGGAAAACGAGCAGTACGTC. The chain couples TRBV2 to TRBJ2-7; possibly TRBD1 or TRBD2 for D (5 bases each). CDR1 is SNHLY, CDR2 FYNNEI, per germline. The V end lost 2 bases, the J end lost 5 bases, and 10 bases lay between the germline ends. This CDR3 is built from 13 residues.

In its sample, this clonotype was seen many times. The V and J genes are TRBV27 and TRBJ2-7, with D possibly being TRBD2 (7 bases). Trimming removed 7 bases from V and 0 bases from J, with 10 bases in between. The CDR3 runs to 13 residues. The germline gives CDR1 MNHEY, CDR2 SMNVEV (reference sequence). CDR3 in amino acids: CASMGGASYEQYF. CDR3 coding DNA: TGTGCCAGCATGGGGGGGGCCTCCTACGAGCAGTACTTC.

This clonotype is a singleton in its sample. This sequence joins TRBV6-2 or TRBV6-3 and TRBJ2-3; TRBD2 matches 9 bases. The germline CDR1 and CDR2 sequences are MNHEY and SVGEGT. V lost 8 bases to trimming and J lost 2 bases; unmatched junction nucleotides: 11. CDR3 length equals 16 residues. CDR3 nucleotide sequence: TGTGCCAGCTTAAAGCGGGGGGCCCCAATCACAGATACGCAGTATTTT. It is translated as CASLKRGAPITDTQYF.

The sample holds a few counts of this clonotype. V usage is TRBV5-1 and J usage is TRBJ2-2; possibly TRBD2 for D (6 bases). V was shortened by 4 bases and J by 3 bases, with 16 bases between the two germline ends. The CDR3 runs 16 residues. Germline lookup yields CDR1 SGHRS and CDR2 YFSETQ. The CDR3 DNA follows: TGCGCCAGCAGCGCCCCCGGCGGGGATGACACCGGGGAGCTGTTTTTT. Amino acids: CASSAPGGDDTGELFF.

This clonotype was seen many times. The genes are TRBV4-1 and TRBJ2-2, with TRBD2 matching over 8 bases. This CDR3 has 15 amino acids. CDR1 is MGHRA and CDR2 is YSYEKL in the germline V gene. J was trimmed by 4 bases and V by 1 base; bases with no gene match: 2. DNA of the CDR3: TGCGCCAGCAGCCAAGCGGGGGGGCGCACCGGGGAGCTGTTTTTT. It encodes CASSQAGGRTGELFF.